This T cell receptor beta chain is from a study of cytomegalovirus exposure and HLA in healthy donors. In the case of this clone: Its antigen remains unidentified.

Findings and limits, study-wide: The TCR clusters that emerged in the first cohort tended, a later analysis found, to co-occur in the 110 or so validation repertoires. Reports showed the classifier diagnosing cytomegalovirus status with high specificity and sensitivity. In vitro work confirmed that three CMV-associated chains recognize CMV antigens.

The method was immunoSEQ multiplex PCR; TCRdb's version includes in-frame clones alone and lacks a portion of them. This sample carries roughly 50,000 clones, approximately 92% of them seen once, and the ten largest clones take 3%. J was trimmed by 1 base and V by 0 bases; bases with no gene match: 15. The CDR3 length is 22 residues. Germline CDR1 and CDR2: SGDLS and YYNGEE. Sequencing was done on a sample of PBMCs. This TCR was sampled from a man between 18 and 35 years old in good health and CMV-seronegative. The V and J genes are TRBV9 and TRBJ2-1, with TRBD2 matching over 14 bases. The CDR3 sequence: CASSVGPDLGLAGAGSYNEQFF. CDR3 nucleotides: TGTGCCAGCAGCGTAGGTCCAGACTTGGGACTAGCGGGAGCCGGGTCCTACAATGAGCAGTTCTTC.